The clone carrying this TCR beta chain was detected a few times. The data were obtained in a study of response to subunit inactivated influenza vaccine. A single record per CDR3 protein comes from TCRdb applying MiXCR to the RT-PCR reads. The sample has about 160,000 distinct CDR3 sequences, about a tenth seen once. V gave up 5 bases and J gave up 0 bases, with 13 bases separating them. CDR3 length: 15 amino acids. Germline V gives CDR1 LGHDT, CDR2 YNNKEL (reference sequence). The material was non-naive T cells sorted from PBMCs, obtained about 40 days after vaccination. The gene calls are TRBV3-1 and TRBJ1-1, with D unresolved. The receptor was derived from a man aged 50-59 years who received an inactivated influenza vaccine. Here the CDR3 reads CASSNGRGVNTEAFF. CDR3 coding DNA: TGTGCCAGCAGCAACGGACGGGGAGTGAACACTGAAGCTTTCTTT.